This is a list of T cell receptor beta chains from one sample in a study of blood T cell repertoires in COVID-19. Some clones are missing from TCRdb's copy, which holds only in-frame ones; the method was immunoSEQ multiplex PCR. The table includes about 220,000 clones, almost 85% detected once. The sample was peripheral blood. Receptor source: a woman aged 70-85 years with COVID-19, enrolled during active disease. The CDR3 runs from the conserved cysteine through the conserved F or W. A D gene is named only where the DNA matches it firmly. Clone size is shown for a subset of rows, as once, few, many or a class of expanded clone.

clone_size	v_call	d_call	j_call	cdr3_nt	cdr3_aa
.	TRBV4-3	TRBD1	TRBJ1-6	TGCGCCAGCAGCCAAGATGGACAGGAAGGACCCCTCCACTTT	CASSQDGQEGPLHF
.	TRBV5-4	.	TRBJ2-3	TGTGCCAGCAGCCCGGCGCGGGGCAAAAGCACAGATACGCAGTATTTT	CASSPARGKSTDTQYF
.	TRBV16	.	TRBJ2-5	TGTGCCAGCAGCCGCCAGGCCCCTCCGCAAGAGACCCAGTACTTC	CASSRQAPPQETQYF
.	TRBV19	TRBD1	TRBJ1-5	TGTGCCAGTAGTATGCAGGGGGACGGACAGCCCCAGCATTTT	CASSMQGDGQPQHF
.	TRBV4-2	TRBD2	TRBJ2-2	TGTGCCAGCAGCCAAGCCACAGGGACTAGCGGGAGAATGTTCGGGGAGCTGTTTTTT	CASSQATGTSGRMFGELFF
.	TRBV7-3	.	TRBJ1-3	TGTGCCAGCAGTCCATCGGCTGGAAACACCATATATTTT	CASSPSAGNTIYF
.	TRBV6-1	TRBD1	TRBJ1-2	TGTGCCAGCAGTGACCGGGACAGGTTTGGCTACACCTTC	CASSDRDRFGYTF
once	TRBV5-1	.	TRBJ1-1	TGCGCCAGCAGCTTTGGCGGTGGGAACACTGAAGCTTTCTTT	CASSFGGGNTEAFF
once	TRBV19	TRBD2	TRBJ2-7	TGTGCCAGTAGTATTAGCGGGAGATCGGTCTACGAGCAGTACTTC	CASSISGRSVYEQYF
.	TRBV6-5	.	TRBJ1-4	TGTGCCAGCAGTTACCTACAGGGACGTACTAATGAAAAACTGTTTTTT	CASSYLQGRTNEKLFF
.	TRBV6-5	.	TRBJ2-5	TGTGCCAGCAGTTACTCGAGAGGTTCACAAGAGACCCAGTACTTC	CASSYSRGSQETQYF
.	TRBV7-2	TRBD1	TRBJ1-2	TGTGCCAGCAGCTCGCTACCCGACAGGGTTGGAAACTATGGCTACACCTTC	CASSSLPDRVGNYGYTF
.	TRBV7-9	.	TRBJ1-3	TGTGCCAGCAGCCCGGCGGGCGGAAACACCATATATTTT	CASSPAGGNTIYF
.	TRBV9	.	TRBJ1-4	TGTGCCAGCAGCCCCCGAAGCGGGCTTTTTAATGAAAAACTGTTTTTT	CASSPRSGLFNEKLFF
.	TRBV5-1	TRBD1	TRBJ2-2	TGCGCCAGCAGCTACGACAGGGTGACCGGGGAGCTGTTTTTT	CASSYDRVTGELFF
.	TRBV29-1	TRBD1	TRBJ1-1	TGCAGCGTCGACAGGGGGCGATACACTGAAGCTTTCTTT	CSVDRGRYTEAFF
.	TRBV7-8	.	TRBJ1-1	TGTGCCAGCAGCATCGACAGAGGGAACACTGAAGCTTTCTTT	CASSIDRGNTEAFF
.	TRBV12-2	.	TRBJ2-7	TGTGCAAGTCGCTCGATCATCAGGGGAGCACCCTACGAGCAGTACTTC	CASRSIIRGAPYEQYF
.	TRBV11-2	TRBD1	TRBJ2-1	TGTGCCAGCAGCCCCCGTCTACCGGGACAGGGGTCGAATGAGCAGTTCTTC	CASSPRLPGQGSNEQFF
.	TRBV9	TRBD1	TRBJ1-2	TGTGCCAGCAGCGCAACTACAGGGGCCTATGGCTACACCTTC	CASSATTGAYGYTF
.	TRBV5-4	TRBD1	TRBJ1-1	TGTGCCAGCAGCGCTACTGACAGGGTGAGAGCTTTCTTT	CASSATDRVRAFF
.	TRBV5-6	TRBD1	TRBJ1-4	TGTGCCAGCAGTCCCTCAGAGGACAGGGGGAATGAAAAACTGTTTTTT	CASSPSEDRGNEKLFF
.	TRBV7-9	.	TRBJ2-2	TGTGCCAGCAGCCAGGTTCAGGTGACCGGGGAGCTGTTTTTT	CASSQVQVTGELFF
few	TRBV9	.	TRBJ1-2	TGTGCCAGCAGCGTAGGGGCAGGGTTCGTTGGGACCTTC	CASSVGAGFVGTF
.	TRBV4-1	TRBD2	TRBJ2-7	TGCGCCAGCAGCCAGGGACTAGCGGACTCTTACGAGCAGTACTTC	CASSQGLADSYEQYF